This is a list of T cell receptor beta chains from one sample in a study of CD8 T cells in ankylosing spondylitis. TCRdb independently ran MiXCR on the 5' RACE reads; one entry per CDR3 protein. The sample lists 450,000 or so distinct CDR3 sequences; roughly 27% were seen once. Sequenced: blood, either unsorted or a sorted T cell fraction (not recorded which). Receptor source: a male donor with ankylosing spondylitis. Both conserved end residues are part of each CDR3. Each record gives: V gene, CDR3 protein.

TRBV19 CASSINSDYGYTF
TRBV5-1 CASSLQGAGTDTQYF
TRBV29-1 CSDRDKAYEQYF
TRBV5-5 CASSILINTEAFF
TRBV12-3/TRBV12-4 CASSATSRFGEQYF
TRBV6-1 CASSGRTGVNTEAFF
TRBV4-2 CASSQYLGRGRTGTDTQYF
TRBV7-2 CASSTLGGRMYF
TRBV6-2/TRBV6-3 CASLAGGSTDTQYF
TRBV6-5 CASSYEGVPDTQYF
TRBV5-1 CASRRDRTYYGYTF
TRBV20-1 CSARDQERNTGELFF
TRBV20-1 CSARGTGINEQFF
TRBV6-1 CASSESRGGGLKETQYF
TRBV5-1 CASSLAMDPNIQYF
TRBV28 CASRQGIGQPQHF
TRBV20-1 CSASWDSDTQYF
TRBV20-1 CSADGPVVRNNEQFF
TRBV20-1 CSASVNGNTIYF
TRBV11-2 CASRGSGSYEQYF
TRBV5-6 CASSRTGVGGYTF
TRBV3-1 CASSQESRSYNEQFF
TRBV5-1 CASSRAEETQYF
TRBV5-1 CASSLAPGLALGELFF
TRBV11-2 CASSLDSSLGYEQYF
TRBV12-3/TRBV12-4 CASSFSIEQYF
TRBV5-1 CASSLLSSGYRELFF
TRBV3-1 CASSQVGGVGTEAFF
TRBV30 CALRSGRGYNEQFF
TRBV20-1 CSASLRVANEKLFF
TRBV7-9 CASSSRERESSYNEQFF
TRBV6-1 CASCRGRQPQHF
TRBV15 CATSAQIGRVNTEAFF
TRBV30 CAWARRFAGELFF
TRBV7-2 CASSLDRQLSTDTQYF
TRBV27 CASSLSTSGRATQYF
TRBV20-1 CSAHPGPFGDEQFF